This passage covers 9 T cell receptor beta chains from one sample sequenced in a study of blood T cell repertoires in COVID-19. TCRdb keeps only in-frame clones here, not all; method: immunoSEQ multiplex PCR. Of 100,000 to 150,000 clones in the sample, about 80% were seen once. The specimen sequenced was peripheral blood. The receptors derive from a woman aged 45-65 years with acute or convalescent COVID-19.

This clone was seen only a few times. The chain recombines TRBV5-5 with TRBJ1-3; D perhaps matches TRBD1 (6 bases). Germline CDR1 reads SGHKS; CDR2 reads YYEKEE (reference sequence). V was shortened by 5 bases and J by 0 bases, with 9 bases between the two germline ends. The CDR3 is 14 residues long. The CDR3 nucleotides read TGTGCCAGCAGGAAGGACAGCTCTGGAAACACCATATATTTT. Translation gives CASRKDSSGNTIYF.

The J gene is TRBJ2-7, the V gene TRBV19, with 11 bases aligning to TRBD2. The CDR3 covers 15 residues. J was trimmed by 2 bases and V by 1 base; bases with no gene match: 1. The V gene's germline CDR1 is LNHDA and CDR2 SQIVND (reference sequence). CDR3 sequence reads: CASSIGLAGTYEQYF. The CDR3 nucleotides are TGTGCCAGTAGTATAGGACTAGCGGGGACCTACGAGCAGTACTTC.

This chain uses TRBV27 with TRBJ1-1; no firm D call. Deletions cut 7 bases from V and 1 base from J, with 10 bases between. The germline CDR1 and CDR2 sequences are MNHEY and SMNVEV (reference sequence). There are 13 residues in the CDR3. CDR3: CASNSVKNTEAFF. As DNA, the CDR3 is TGTGCCAGCAACAGTGTTAAGAACACTGAAGCTTTCTTT.

The V call is TRBV2, the J call TRBJ2-3; 8 positions agree with TRBD1. With 6 bases clipped from V and 2 bases from J, the junction kept 13 bases outside the gene matches. The CDR3 consists of 17 residues. Germline CDR1 SNHLY, CDR2 FYNNEI. The CDR3 reads CASRIRDRSLDTDTQYF. The CDR3 bases are TGTGCCAGCAGGATTCGGGACAGGTCGCTTGACACAGATACGCAGTATTTT.

V and J are TRBV24-1 and TRBJ2-2, with TRBD1 matching over 10 bases. CDR1 is KGHDR and CDR2 is SFDVKD in the germline V gene. V was clipped by 3 bases and J by 7 bases; unmatched bases: 10. The CDR3 runs 17 residues. The CDR3 reads CATSDTMTGGFSGELFF. CDR3 in DNA: TGTGCCACCAGTGATACAATGACAGGGGGCTTCAGCGGGGAGCTGTTTTTT.

The chain combines TRBV19 with TRBJ2-1; TRBD2 agrees at 10 bases. This CDR3 region has 15 residues. V lost 5 bases and J lost 7; bases outside the gene matches: 8. The germline V gene encodes CDR1 LNHDA and CDR2 SQIVND (reference sequence). CDR3 sequence (DNA): TGTGCCAGTAGTTACATAGCGGGGGGATTTAATGAGCAGTTCTTC. Translating it yields CASSYIAGGFNEQFF.

The chain uses TRBV19 and TRBJ2-3, with 10 nucleotides matching TRBD2. The CDR3 is made up of 14 amino acids. Trimming cost V 8 bases and J 6 bases; bases outside gene matches: 8. Germline assignment: CDR1 LNHDA and CDR2 SQIVND (reference sequence). For the CDR3, the DNA is TGTGCCAGTCGCCTAAGCGGGGGGGCGGATACGCAGTATTTT. Translated: CASRLSGGADTQYF. The full variable domain, completed using reference TRBV19 and TRBJ2-3, is DGGITQSPKYLFRKEGQNVTLSCEQNLNHDAMYWYRQDPGQGLRLIYYSQIVNDFQKGDIAEGYSVSREKKESFPLTVTSAQKNPTAFYLCASRLSGGADTQYFGPGTRLTVL.

This clone was found a few times. The genes are TRBV4-1 and TRBJ1-6, with TRBD1 identical over 8 bases. The junction had 5 bases not matched to a gene; V was cut back by 3 bases and J by 7 bases. The CDR3 length is 15 residues. Germline lookup yields CDR1 MGHRA and CDR2 YSYEKL. CDR3 coding DNA: TGCGCCAGCAGCCACCCGGGACAGGAGAATTCACCCCTCCACTTT. This encodes CASSHPGQENSPLHF.

This clone was seen a handful of times. This chain links TRBV5-1 with TRBJ2-1; possible D gene TRBD1, 5 bases. The CDR3 loop spans 17 amino acids. Trimming left V 0 bases short and J 0 bases short, with 13 bases between. The germline gives CDR1 SGHRS, CDR2 YFSETQ. The CDR3, as DNA: TGCGCCAGCAGCTTGGCCGGACAAAGGAGCTCCTACAATGAGCAGTTCTTC. The encoded protein is CASSLAGQRSSYNEQFF.